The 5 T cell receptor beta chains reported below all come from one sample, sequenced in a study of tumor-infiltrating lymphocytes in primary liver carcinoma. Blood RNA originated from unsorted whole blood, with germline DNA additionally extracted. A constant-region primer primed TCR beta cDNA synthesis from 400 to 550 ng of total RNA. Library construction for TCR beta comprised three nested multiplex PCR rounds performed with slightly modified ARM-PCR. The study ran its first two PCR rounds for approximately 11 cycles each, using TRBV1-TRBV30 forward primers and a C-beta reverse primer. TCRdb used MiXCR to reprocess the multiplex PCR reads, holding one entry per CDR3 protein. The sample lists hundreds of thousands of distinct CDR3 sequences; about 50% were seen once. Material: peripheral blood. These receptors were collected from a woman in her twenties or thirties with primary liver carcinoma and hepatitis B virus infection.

The CDR3 is CASSGLAGIYEQYF. In nucleotides, the CDR3 is TGTGCCAGCAGCGGACTAGCGGGAATCTACGAGCAGTACTTC. The rearrangement uses TRBV7-9 and TRBJ2-7; 12 bases are a match to TRBD2. CDR3 size: 14 residues. The V gene end was trimmed by 5 bases and the J gene end by 3 bases; junction bases not matched to a gene: 2. CDR1 and CDR2 (germline): SEHNR, FQNEAQ (reference sequence).

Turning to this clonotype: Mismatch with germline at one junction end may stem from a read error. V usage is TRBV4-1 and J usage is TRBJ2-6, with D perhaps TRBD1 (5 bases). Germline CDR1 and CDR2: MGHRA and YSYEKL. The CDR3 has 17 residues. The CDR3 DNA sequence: TGCACCAGCAGCCAAGTCCACAGGTATCCTGGGGCCAACGTCCTGACCTTC. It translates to CTSSQVHRYPGANVLTF.

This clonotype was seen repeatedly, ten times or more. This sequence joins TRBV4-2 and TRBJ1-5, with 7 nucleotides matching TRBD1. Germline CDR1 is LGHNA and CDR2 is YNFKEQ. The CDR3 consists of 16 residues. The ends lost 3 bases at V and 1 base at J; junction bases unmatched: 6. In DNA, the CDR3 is TGTGCCAGCAGCCAGAGAACAGGGGAAAGCAATCAGCCCCAGCATTTT. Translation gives CASSQRTGESNQPQHF.

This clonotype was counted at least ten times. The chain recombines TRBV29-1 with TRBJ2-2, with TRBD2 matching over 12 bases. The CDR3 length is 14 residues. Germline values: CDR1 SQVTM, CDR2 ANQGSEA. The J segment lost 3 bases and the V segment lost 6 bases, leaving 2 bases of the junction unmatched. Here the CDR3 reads CSVGTSGYTGELFF. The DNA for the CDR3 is TGCAGCGTCGGGACTAGCGGGTACACCGGGGAGCTGTTTTTT.

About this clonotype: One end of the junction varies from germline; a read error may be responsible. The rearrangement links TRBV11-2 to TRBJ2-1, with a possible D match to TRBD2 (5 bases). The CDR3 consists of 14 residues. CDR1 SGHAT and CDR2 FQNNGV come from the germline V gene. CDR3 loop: CTSSLATPSNEQFF. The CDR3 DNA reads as TGTACCAGCAGCTTAGCGACACCCAGCAATGAGCAGTTCTTC.